The 11 T cell receptor beta chains listed next were all sequenced from one sample in a study of cytomegalovirus exposure and HLA in healthy donors (dated by TCRdb to the late 2010s). Libraries were built with the immunoSEQ multiplex PCR assay. For the multiplex PCR, a mixture combining 60 forward primers for TCR Vbeta segments and 13 reverse primers for TCR Jbeta segments was used. In TCRdb, the immuneACCESS table is reduced to in-frame sequences with V and J assigned. These tables do not hold every clone; where another copy was compared, an unresolved V gene accounts for under half, and the others remain unexplained. The sample table lists more than 80,000 clones, approximately 79% of them with a count of one. The leading ten clones occupy roughly 3.9% of the sample. Sequencing was done on a sample of PBMCs. All receptors come from a man in his sixties in good health and CMV-seronegative.

The chain recombines TRBV7-7 with TRBJ2-5; tentative D call: TRBD2 (5 bases). Germline values: CDR1 SSHAT, CDR2 FNYEAQ (reference sequence). This CDR3 comprises 13 residues. V lost 4 bases and J lost 5, with 11 bases in between. The CDR3 reads CASSSGRGETQYF. DNA of the CDR3: TGTGCCAGCAGCTCCGGACGAGGGGAGACCCAGTACTTC. The full variable domain, with the rest looked up from reference TRBV7-7 and TRBJ2-5, is GAGVSQSPRYKVTKRGQDVTLRCDPISSHATLYWYQQALGQGPEFLTYFNYEAQPDKSGLPSDRFSAERPEGSISTLTIQRTEQRDSAMYRCASSSGRGETQYFGPGTRLLVL.

The gene calls are TRBV28 and TRBJ1-5; 10 bases align to TRBD1. Germline V lookup: CDR1 MDHEN, CDR2 SYDVKM. The CDR3 is 20 residues long. Germline trimming cut 7 bases from V and 0 bases from J; bases unmatched to any gene: 18. The CDR3 loop is CASMGYAGTGEFYSNQPQHF. CDR3 DNA: TGTGCCAGCATGGGGTATGCCGGGACAGGGGAATTTTATAGCAATCAGCCCCAGCATTTT. The whole variable domain, remainder taken from reference TRBV28 and TRBJ1-5, is DVKVTQSSRYLVKRTGEKVFLECVQDMDHENMFWYRQDPGLGLRLIYFSYDVKMKEKGDIPEGYSVSREKKERFSLILESASTNQTSMYLCASMGYAGTGEFYSNQPQHFGDGTRLSIL.

V is TRBV13 and J is TRBJ2-7, with no clear D. The V end lost 5 bases, the J end lost 2 bases, and 7 bases lay between the germline ends. The CDR3 length is 12 residues. CDR1 is PRHDT, CDR2 FYEKMQ, per germline (reference sequence). In DNA, the CDR3 is TGTGCCAGCAGCCGCTGGCCCTACGAGCAGTACTTC. Translating gives CASSRWPYEQYF.

This clone has a handful of counts. The rearrangement links TRBV19 to TRBJ2-3; the D gene is possibly TRBD1 (7 bases). Trimming stripped 4 bases from V and 6 bases from J, with 14 bases between. Germline CDR1 LNHDA, CDR2 SQIVND (reference sequence). The CDR3 runs 14 residues. Here the CDR3 DNA reads TGTGCCAGTAGTAGGTCCAGGGGGGAGGATACGCAGTATTTT. Translating it yields CASSRSRGEDTQYF.

There are a few counts of this clone. The chain joins TRBV6-6 to TRBJ1-1, with TRBD1 matching over 11 bases. Per the germline V gene, CDR1 is MNHNY and CDR2 is SVGAGI (reference sequence). This CDR3 contains 15 residues. V shed 5 bases and J 4 bases; nucleotides not matched to a gene: 6. The CDR3 loop reads CASSPRTGGLTEAFF. CDR3 sequence (DNA): TGTGCCAGCAGTCCACGGACAGGGGGCCTCACTGAAGCTTTCTTT.

This clone was detected once. The chain is built from TRBV19 and TRBJ1-6; 7 bases fit TRBD1. The CDR3 is 15 amino acids. V dropped 3 bases and J dropped 5; count of bases not matched to a gene: 4. Germline assignment: CDR1 LNHDA and CDR2 SQIVND (reference sequence). CDR3 amino acids: CASSMAGQDNSPLHF. The CDR3 DNA reads TGTGCCAGTAGTATGGCTGGACAGGATAATTCACCCCTCCACTTT.

The V gene is TRBV6-5, the J gene TRBJ1-2; D is possibly TRBD1 (5 bases). Germline loops: CDR1 MNHEY, CDR2 SVGAGI. CDR3 length: 16 amino acids. Deletions cut 3 bases from V and 4 bases from J, with 18 bases between. DNA of the CDR3: TGTGCCAGCAGTTATGGGGGGGGGACCCTTCCCTATGGCTACACCTTC. The encoded protein is CASSYGGGTLPYGYTF.

The chain couples TRBV4-2 to TRBJ2-1; D might be TRBD1 (5 bases). Germline-derived CDR1 and CDR2 are LGHNA and YNFKEQ. CDR3 size: 14 residues. V was clipped by 0 bases and J by 9 bases, with 12 bases between them. Here the CDR3 reads CASSQEERGTEQFF. The CDR3 DNA follows: TGTGCCAGCAGCCAAGAAGAAAGGGGTACTGAGCAGTTCTTC.

V gene TRBV29-1 combines with J gene TRBJ2-2, with 11 bases that match TRBD1. The CDR3 is 17 amino acids. Germline CDR1 and CDR2: SQVTM and ANQGSEA. V gave up 7 bases and J gave up 4 bases; unmatched junction bases: 14. The DNA for the CDR3 is TGCAGCGGGACGGGGACAGGGGGGCTGAGGGTCACCGGGGAGCTGTTTTTT. The encoded protein is CSGTGTGGLRVTGELFF.

The chain joins TRBV7-3 to TRBJ2-1, with D possibly matching TRBD2 (5 bases). Germline CDR1 SGHTA, CDR2 FQGTGA. The CDR3 is made up of 14 amino acids. Deletions cut 3 bases from V and 6 bases from J, with 12 bases between. The CDR3 spells CASSFGELGNEQFF. Written as DNA, the CDR3 is TGTGCCAGCAGCTTCGGGGAACTGGGCAATGAGCAGTTCTTC.

J is TRBJ2-5 and V is TRBV5-4, with 7 nucleotides matching TRBD1. Germline CDR1 SGHNT, CDR2 YYREEE (reference sequence). The CDR3 runs to 16 residues. The J segment lost 2 bases and the V segment lost 3 bases, leaving 10 bases of the junction unmatched. The CDR3, as DNA: TGTGCCAGCAGCTCCATCGGGGCAGGGGGACAAGAGACCCAGTACTTC. Translating gives CASSSIGAGGQETQYF.